This T cell receptor (beta chain) was captured in a study of cytomegalovirus exposure and HLA in healthy donors. Study outcomes and limitations: Another analysis was done later, and it associated more than 15,000 TCR beta sequences with HLA alleles at 0.05 false discovery rate. Analysis was performed later, and it showed HLA-associated TCR beta chains to be more clonally expanded than equally common others. Several of the most significant clusters appeared linked to common viral pathogens, based on a later analysis.

About this clone: The antigen is unknown.

Both 60 Vbeta primers and 13 Jbeta primers went into the PCR. Some clones are missing from TCRdb's copy, which holds only in-frame ones; the method was immunoSEQ multiplex PCR. The sample holds approximately 160,000 clones, roughly three quarters seen once. With 3 bases removed from V and 0 bases from J, the gap between germline ends came to 12 bases. In germline, CDR1 is SGHRS, CDR2 YFSETQ. CDR3 length equals 15 residues. These donors, healthy bone marrow donors, were studied. The rearrangement joins TRBV5-1 to TRBJ1-1; D perhaps matches TRBD1 (5 bases). The sample comprised PBMCs. This sequence was found in a woman aged 35 to 49 in good health and CMV-seropositive. The CDR3 spells CASSSADSVNTEAFF. The DNA for the CDR3 is TGCGCCAGCAGCTCAGCCGACAGCGTGAACACTGAAGCTTTCTTT.